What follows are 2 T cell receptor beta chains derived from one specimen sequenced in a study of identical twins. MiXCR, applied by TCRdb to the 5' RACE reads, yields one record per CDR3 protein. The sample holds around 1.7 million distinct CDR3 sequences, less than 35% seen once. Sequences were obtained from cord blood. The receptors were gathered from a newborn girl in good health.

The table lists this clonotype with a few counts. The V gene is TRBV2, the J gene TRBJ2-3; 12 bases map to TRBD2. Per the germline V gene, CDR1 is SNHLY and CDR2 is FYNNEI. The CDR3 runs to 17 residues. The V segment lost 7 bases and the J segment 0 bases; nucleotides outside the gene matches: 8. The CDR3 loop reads CASTRRTSGTSTDTQYF. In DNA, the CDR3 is TGTGCCAGCACCCGGAGGACTAGCGGGACGAGCACAGATACGCAGTATTTT.

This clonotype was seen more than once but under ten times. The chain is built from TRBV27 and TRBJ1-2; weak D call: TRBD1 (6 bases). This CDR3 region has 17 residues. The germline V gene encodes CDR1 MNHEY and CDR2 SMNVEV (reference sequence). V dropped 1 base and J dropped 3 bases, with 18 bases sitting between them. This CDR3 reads CASSLFGEGGADYGYTF. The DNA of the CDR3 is TGTGCCAGCAGTTTATTTGGAGAGGGGGGGGCGGACTATGGCTACACCTTC.